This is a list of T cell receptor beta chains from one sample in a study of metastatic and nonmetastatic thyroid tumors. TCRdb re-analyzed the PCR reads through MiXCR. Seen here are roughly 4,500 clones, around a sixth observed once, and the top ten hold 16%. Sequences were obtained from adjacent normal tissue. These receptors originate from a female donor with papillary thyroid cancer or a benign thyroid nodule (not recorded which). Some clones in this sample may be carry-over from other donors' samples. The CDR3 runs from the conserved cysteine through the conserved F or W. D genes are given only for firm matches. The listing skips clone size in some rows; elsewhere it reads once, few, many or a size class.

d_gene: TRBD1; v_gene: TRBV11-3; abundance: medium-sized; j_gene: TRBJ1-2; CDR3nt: TGTGCCAGCAGCTTAACAGGGGGCCAGGGCTACACCTTC; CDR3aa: CASSLTGGQGYTF
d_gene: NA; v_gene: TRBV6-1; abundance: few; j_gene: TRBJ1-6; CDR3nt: TGTGCCATACGGAGTTGGAATTCACCCCTCCACTTT; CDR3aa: CAIRSWNSPLHF
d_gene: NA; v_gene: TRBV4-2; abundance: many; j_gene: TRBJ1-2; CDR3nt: TGTGCCAGCAGCCCTACAGCCGACAGGTCCTGGTATGGCTACACCTTC; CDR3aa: CASSPTADRSWYGYTF
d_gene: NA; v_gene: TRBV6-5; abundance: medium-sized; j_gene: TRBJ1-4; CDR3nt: TGTGCCAGCAGTTACTCGGACATTAATGAAAAACTGTTTTTT; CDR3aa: CASSYSDINEKLFF
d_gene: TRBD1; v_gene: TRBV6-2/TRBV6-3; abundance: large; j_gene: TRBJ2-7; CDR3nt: TGTGCCAGCAGCCCTTGGACAGGCCTCTCCTACGAGCAGTACTTC; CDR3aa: CASSPWTGLSYEQYF
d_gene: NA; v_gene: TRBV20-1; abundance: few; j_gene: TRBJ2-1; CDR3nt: TGCAGTGCTAGAGATGTACGGGAGTGGTGTGAGCAGTTCTTC; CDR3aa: CSARDVREWCEQFF
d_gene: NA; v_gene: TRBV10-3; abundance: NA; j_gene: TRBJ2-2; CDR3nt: TGTGCCATCAGTGAAAGGATTGTCGGGACCACCGGGGAGCTGTTTTTT; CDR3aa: CAISERIVGTTGELFF
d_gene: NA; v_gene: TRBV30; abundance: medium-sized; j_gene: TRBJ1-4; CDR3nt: TGTGCCTGGAGTGGGTGGGGGAGGGGAGAAAAACTGTTTTTT; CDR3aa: CAWSGWGRGEKLFF
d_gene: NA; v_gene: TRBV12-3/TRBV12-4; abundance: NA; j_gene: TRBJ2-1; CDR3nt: TGTGTCAGCAGTTTAAGCGGCAGGAACAACAATGAGGAGTTCTTC; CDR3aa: CVSSLSGRNNNEEFF
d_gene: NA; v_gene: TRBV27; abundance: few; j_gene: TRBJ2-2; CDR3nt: TGTGCCAGCAGTTTATACTCAGGGTGCACCGGGGAGCTGTTTTTT; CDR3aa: CASSLYSGCTGELFF
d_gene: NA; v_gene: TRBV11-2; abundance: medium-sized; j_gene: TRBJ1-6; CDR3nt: TGTGCCAGCAGCTTAGCAGGGCGCAGTTCACCCCTCCACTTT; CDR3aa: CASSLAGRSSPLHF